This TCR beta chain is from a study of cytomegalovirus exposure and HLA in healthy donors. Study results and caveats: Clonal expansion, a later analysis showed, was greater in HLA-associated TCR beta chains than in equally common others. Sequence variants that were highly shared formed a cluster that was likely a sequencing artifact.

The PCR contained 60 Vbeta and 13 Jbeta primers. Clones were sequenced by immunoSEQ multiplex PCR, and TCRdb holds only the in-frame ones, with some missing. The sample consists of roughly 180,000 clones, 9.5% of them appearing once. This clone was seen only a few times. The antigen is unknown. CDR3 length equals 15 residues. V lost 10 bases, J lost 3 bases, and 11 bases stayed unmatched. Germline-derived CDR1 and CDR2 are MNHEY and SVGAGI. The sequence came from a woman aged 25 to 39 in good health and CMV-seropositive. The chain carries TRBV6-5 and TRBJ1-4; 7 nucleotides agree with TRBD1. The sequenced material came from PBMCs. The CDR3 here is CATRSQGRANEKLFF. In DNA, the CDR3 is TGTGCCACTCGATCACAGGGGCGGGCTAATGAAAAACTGTTTTTT.